Below, 14 T cell receptor beta chains from the same sample are listed, as sequenced in a study of tumor-infiltrating lymphocytes in primary liver carcinoma. Starting material for RNA and DNA co-extraction consisted of about 17-32 mg of unsorted bulk tissue. TCR beta cDNA was made from 400 to 500 ng total RNA with a constant-region primer. Each TCR beta library was derived from three nested multiplex PCR rounds that employed slightly modified ARM-PCR. Both of the initial two PCR rounds ran for nine to ten cycles and employed TRBV1-TRBV30 forward primers alongside a C-beta reverse primer. TCRdb used MiXCR to reprocess the multiplex PCR reads, holding one entry per CDR3 protein. The data contain 90,000 to 140,000 distinct CDR3 sequences, roughly 85% of them singletons. Sequencing was done on a sample of liver tumor tissue from sampling region 3. The subset is: tumor region T3, left-lateral pole. The receptors were sampled from a middle-aged man with primary liver carcinoma and hepatitis B virus infection.

A remark on this clonotype: This may arise from a read error, as a much more abundant clone is one base away. The chain combines TRBV28 with TRBJ1-3; possibly TRBD1 for D (5 bases). The CDR3 is 15 amino acids. Trimming removed 7 bases at V and 0 bases at J, with 13 bases between. Per the germline V gene, CDR1 is MDHEN and CDR2 is SYDVKM. The CDR3 loop is CASNLGRASGNTIYF. CDR3 DNA: TGTGCCAGCAACCTGGGGCGCGCCTCTGGAAACACCATATATTTT.

This chain joins TRBV11-2 and TRBJ2-3, with 8 bases matching TRBD1. The CDR3 totals 16 residues. The junction had 12 bases not matched to a gene; V was cut back by 5 bases and J by 5 bases. CDR1 is SGHAT and CDR2 is FQNNGV in the germline V gene. The CDR3 nucleotides are TGTGCCAGCAGCCCATGGACAGGGAGAGACATAGATACGCAGTATTTT. Its protein is CASSPWTGRDIDTQYF.

The chain couples TRBV7-2 to TRBJ1-1; D is uncertain. Trimming took 3 bases from V and 10 from J, leaving 15 bases between them. Germline CDR1 is SGHTA and CDR2 is FQGNSA. CDR3 size: 13 residues. CDR3 region: CASSFRPSGVAFF. The CDR3 coding sequence is TGTGCCAGCAGCTTTAGACCAAGTGGAGTAGCTTTCTTT.

The chain links TRBV29-1 to TRBJ2-1; D remains ambiguous. The V end was cut by 5 bases, the J end by 8 bases, with 16 bases between. The CDR3 contains 13 residues. Per germline, CDR1 SQVTM and CDR2 ANQGSEA. The CDR3 is CSVLVSPAHEQFF. The DNA of the CDR3 is TGCAGCGTTCTGGTATCGCCCGCGCATGAGCAGTTCTTC.

Notes on this clonotype: A read error is likely, as this CDR3 ends without the conserved phenylalanine or tryptophan. The rearrangement links TRBV29-1 to TRBJ1-2; maybe TRBD1 (6 bases). The V gene lost 8 bases and the J gene lost 6 bases, with 13 bases spanning the gap. The CDR3 extends over 11 amino acids. The germline V gene encodes CDR1 SQVTM and CDR2 ANQGSEA. CDR3 DNA: TGCAGCTTCCGGGACATGAATGGCTACACCTCT. It is translated as CSFRDMNGYTS.

Comments on this clonotype: This sequence may be a read error, since a much larger clone differs from it by one base. V is TRBV4-2 and J is TRBJ2-1; D remains unclear. V was pared by 3 bases and J by 5 bases, with 14 bases between. The V gene's germline CDR1 is LGHNA and CDR2 YNFKEQ. This CDR3 contains 15 residues. The CDR3 loop is CASSQVFQTNNEQFF. The CDR3 nucleotides are TGTGCCAGCAGCCAGGTATTCCAGACAAACAATGAGCAGTTCTTC.

Comments on this clonotype: One end of the junction is discordant with germline, which a read error may explain. V gene TRBV5-1 combines with J gene TRBJ2-2; 7 bases fit TRBD1. The V gene's germline CDR1 is SGHRS and CDR2 YFSETQ. The CDR3 totals 15 residues. The chain's CDR3 is CASTDRVPNTGEQFF. The CDR3 nucleotides are TGCGCCAGCACTGACAGGGTCCCTAACACCGGGGAGCAGTTTTTT.

This clonotype was counted ten times or more. The gene calls are TRBV6-1 and TRBJ2-5, with 10 bases matching TRBD2. The CDR3 length is 15 residues. In germline, CDR1 is MNHNS, CDR2 SASEGT. The V and J ends lost 7 bases and 2 bases, in that order; junction bases with no gene match: 7. The CDR3 DNA reads TGTGCCAGCAAAGCGGGAGGGACGCGACAAGAGACCCAGTACTTC. It is translated as CASKAGGTRQETQYF.

Points on this clonotype: The junction shows a germline mismatch at one end, possibly a read error. The V call is TRBV5-1, the J call TRBJ1-2; 8 bases are a match to TRBD1. CDR3 length: 15 amino acids. The germline CDR1 and CDR2 sequences are SGHRS and YFSETQ. The CDR3 DNA reads TGTGCCAGCGGCTTGGTATTAGGACAGGGAGATGGTTACACCTTC. Its protein product is CASGLVLGQGDGYTF.

As concerns this clonotype: An end of the junction does not agree with germline; a read error may underlie this. The chain is built from TRBV29-1 and TRBJ2-1; 8 nucleotides line up with TRBD2. The CDR3 length is 13 residues. In germline, CDR1 is SQVTM, CDR2 ANQGSEA. DNA for the CDR3: TGCAGCGTGGGACTAGGGACCTACAATGAACAGTTCTTC. Translating it yields CSVGLGTYNEQFF.

About this clonotype: A read error may account for a junction end that differs from germline. The chain is built from TRBV10-3 and TRBJ2-6, with 8 bases fitting TRBD1. The CDR3 sequence is 18 residues long. The germline gives CDR1 ENHRY, CDR2 SYGVKD. The CDR3 loop reads CAIGESGDRGSGANILTF. The CDR3 DNA follows: TGTGCCATCGGTGAAAGCGGTGACAGGGGCTCTGGGGCCAACATCCTGACTTTC.

This clonotype was found once. Its ends do not fully match the called genes, so a read error is possible. CDR3 nucleotide sequence: TGCAGCGTTGGGGAAATGCCTAAGAATACACAGTATTTT. It translates to CSVGEMPKNTQYF. The chain carries TRBV29-1 and TRBJ2-3; D unclear. This CDR3 region has 13 residues. The germline V gene has CDR1 SQVTM and CDR2 ANQGSEA.

V usage is TRBV12-3 or TRBV12-4 and J usage is TRBJ1-5; D might be TRBD1 (5 bases). Trimming took off 7 bases at V and 7 bases at J, with 20 bases between the two ends. CDR3 size: 15 residues. Here the CDR3 reads CASTRGTTINQPQHF. For the CDR3, the DNA is TGTGCCAGCACGCGGGGCACGACAATAAACCAGCCCCAGCATTTT.

V gene TRBV6-2 or TRBV6-3 combines with J gene TRBJ1-3; D gene uncertain. This CDR3 spans 13 amino acids. Germline CDR1 reads MNHEY; CDR2 reads SVGEGT. CDR3 residues: CISSDNSGNTIYF. In nucleotides, the CDR3 is TGTATCAGCAGTGACAACTCTGGAAACACCATATATTTT.